This T cell receptor beta chain was found in a study of T cell responses to AZD1222 COVID-19 vaccine. Study-level results: Nearly half of spike-specific TCRs reportedly target unmutated variant regions. All repertoire sampling was performed exclusively after the peak T cell response. Donors were largely white British and mainly female; clonal diversity was possibly underestimated.

The germline gives CDR1 SGHDN, CDR2 FVKESK. Trimming removed 6 bases from V and 5 bases from J; junction bases left unmatched: 6. There are 15 residues in the CDR3. About this clone: The antigen remains undetermined.

The method was immunoSEQ multiplex PCR; TCRdb's version includes in-frame clones alone and lacks a portion of them. The sample contains 150,000 to 200,000 clones, 90% to 95% of which appear only once. The sample here was peripheral blood, taken on day 0 of AZD1222 vaccination. The chain employs TRBV14 and TRBJ1-6, with 8 bases matching TRBD1. The receptor was derived from an adult in good health. CDR3 region: CASRMTGAHNSPLHF. DNA of the CDR3: TGTGCCAGCAGAATGACAGGGGCTCATAATTCACCCCTCCACTTT. Together with reference TRBV14 and TRBJ1-6, the CDR3 gives the full variable domain: EAGVTQFPSHSVIEKGQTVTLRCDPISGHDNLYWYRRVMGKEIKFLLHFVKESKQDESGMPNNRFLAERTGGTYSTLKVQPAELEDSGVYFCASRMTGAHNSPLHFGNGTRLTVT.